One sample yielded the 20 T cell receptor beta chains listed below, sequenced in a study of ipilimumab plus nivolumab after autologous stem cell transplantation. The assay was immunoSEQ multiplex PCR, and TCRdb's table has in-frame clones only and misses some. The profile shows approximately 84,000 clones, 83% of them singletons. The input for sequencing was PBMCs, taken in a trial of ipilimumab plus nivolumab as post-transplant consolidation. The receptors shown here come from a male donor with diffuse large B-cell lymphoma.

V is TRBV30 and J is TRBJ2-7, with D maybe TRBD2 (6 bases). This CDR3 region has 16 residues. V was cut by 2 bases and J by 1 base, with 18 bases left in between. CDR1 is GTSNPN and CDR2 is SVGIG in the germline V gene (reference sequence). The CDR3 loop is CAWSRGLGIRSYEQYF. The CDR3 DNA reads as TGTGCCTGGAGTCGGGGGTTGGGGATCCGTTCCTACGAGCAGTACTTC.

The J gene is TRBJ2-5, the V gene TRBV2; 10 bases map to TRBD2. Germline V gives CDR1 SNHLY, CDR2 FYNNEI. J gave up 6 bases and V 5 bases, and 6 bases lay outside the gene matches. The CDR3 sequence is 14 residues long. The CDR3 DNA follows: TGTGCCAGCAGTCAATCTAGCGGGGGTAAGACCCAGTACTTC. This translates into CASSQSSGGKTQYF.

The chain combines TRBV7-2 with TRBJ1-1, with 7 positions matching TRBD1. CDR1 SGHTA and CDR2 FQGNSA come from the germline V gene. The CDR3 runs 14 residues. V lost 5 bases to trimming and J lost 2 bases; unmatched junction nucleotides: 5. CDR3 coding DNA: TGTGCCAGCAGCCCCCGACAGGGAAACACTGAAGCTTTCTTT. Its protein product is CASSPRQGNTEAFF.

This chain connects TRBV5-4 to TRBJ2-7; D perhaps matches TRBD2 (6 bases). The germline gives CDR1 SGHNT, CDR2 YYREEE (reference sequence). There are 14 residues in the CDR3. V lost 4 bases and J lost 0, with 11 bases in between. The CDR3 reads CASSPGEASYEQYF. CDR3 DNA sequence: TGTGCCAGCAGCCCGGGGGAAGCCTCCTACGAGCAGTACTTC.

Here the CDR3 reads CASSLAQETQYF. The CDR3 region has the DNA TGTGCCAGCAGCTTGGCTCAAGAGACCCAGTACTTC. The chain employs TRBV5-4 and TRBJ2-5; D not certain. This CDR3 has 12 amino acids. The germline V gene encodes CDR1 SGHNT and CDR2 YYREEE (reference sequence). Trimming pared 0 bases from V and 2 bases from J, leaving 2 bases between.

This chain joins TRBV6-1 and TRBJ2-6; 7 bases are shared with TRBD1. The germline gives CDR1 MNHNS, CDR2 SASEGT. After removal of 2 bases from V and 0 bases from J, the junction contained 7 bases not matched to a gene. The CDR3 length is 18 residues. The CDR3 protein is CASSEWDRMFSGANVLTF. The DNA for the CDR3 is TGTGCCAGCAGTGAATGGGACAGAATGTTCTCTGGGGCCAACGTCCTGACTTTC.

The gene calls are TRBV7-2 and TRBJ1-2, with D possibly TRBD1 on 5 matching bases. Trimming removed 5 bases from V and 8 bases from J, with 12 bases in between. Germline CDR1 is SGHTA and CDR2 is FQGNSA. This CDR3 has 12 residues. CDR3 residues: CASSPQVSGYTF. CDR3 DNA sequence: TGTGCCAGCAGCCCACAGGTATCCGGCTACACCTTC.

This chain joins TRBV2 and TRBJ2-5, with D possibly matching TRBD1 (5 bases). Per germline, CDR1 SNHLY and CDR2 FYNNEI. The ends were cut back, 7 bases at V and 0 bases at J, with 6 bases in the middle. CDR3 length equals 12 residues. DNA of the CDR3: TGTGCCAGCAAGACAGACCAAGAGACCCAGTACTTC. Amino acid sequence: CASKTDQETQYF.

The J gene is TRBJ2-7, the V gene TRBV19, with 7 bases lining up with TRBD1. Trimming cost V 4 bases and J 5 bases; bases outside gene matches: 8. The length of the CDR3 is 14 residues. Germline V gene lookup returns CDR1 LNHDA and CDR2 SQIVND (reference sequence). CDR3 coding DNA: TGTGCCAGTAGTACACGACAGGGCGGCCACGAGCAGTACTTC. Its protein is CASSTRQGGHEQYF.

With respect to this clone: This specimen includes other DNA sequences encoding the same CDR3. The rearrangement uses TRBV9 and TRBJ1-4; D ambiguous. The germline gives CDR1 SGDLS, CDR2 YYNGEE. Trimming took 0 bases from V and 8 from J, leaving 11 bases between them. CDR3 size: 14 residues. The CDR3 DNA reads TGTGCCAGCAGCGTAGGGGCAGCCCGGGAAAAACTGTTTTTT. Translated, it gives CASSVGAAREKLFF.

The chain is built from TRBV9 and TRBJ2-2; no firm D call. V was clipped by 4 bases and J by 3 bases, with 10 bases between them. The CDR3 has 14 residues. In germline, CDR1 is SGDLS, CDR2 YYNGEE. CDR3 protein: CASSLSGYTGELFF. The CDR3 nucleotides read TGTGCCAGCAGCCTTTCCGGGTACACCGGGGAGCTGTTTTTT.

Comment on this clone: One end of the junction is discordant with germline, which a read error may explain. Other DNA sequences within the sample encode an identical CDR3. This chain connects TRBV5-4 to TRBJ2-2; 9 nucleotides align to TRBD1. Looked up from germline, CDR1 is SGHNT and CDR2 is YYREEE (reference sequence). The CDR3 covers 15 residues. The CDR3 region is CASRRGTGSLGELFF. CDR3 in DNA: TGTGCCAGCAGGCGAGGGACAGGGTCTCTAGGGGAGCTGTTTTTC. The full variable domain, with the rest looked up from reference TRBV5-4 and TRBJ2-2, is ETGVTQSPTHLIKTRGQQVTLRCSSQSGHNTVSWYQQALGQGPQFIFQYYREEENGRGNFPPRFSGLQFPNYSSELNVNALELDDSALYLCASRRGTGSLGELFFGEGSRLTVL.

This clone was picked up one time. The chain combines TRBV27 with TRBJ1-2, with 10 bases fitting TRBD1. The CDR3 length is 15 residues. With V trimmed by 5 bases and J by 7 bases, 10 bases remained unmatched. Germline CDR1 and CDR2: MNHEY and SMNVEV (reference sequence). DNA of the CDR3: TGTGCCAGCAGTCCAAGGGGACAGGGGAGGGGTGGCTACACCTTC. Translated, it gives CASSPRGQGRGGYTF.

The rearrangement links TRBV4-3 to TRBJ2-5; 11 bases line up with TRBD2. V was pared by 1 base and J by 5 bases, with 3 bases of the junction left unmatched. Germline V lookup: CDR1 LGHNA, CDR2 YSLEER. The length of the CDR3 is 15 residues. CDR3 sequence: CASSQGSSGGETQYF. CDR3 sequence (DNA): TGCGCCAGCAGCCAAGGGTCTAGCGGGGGGGAGACCCAGTACTTC.

The V and J genes are TRBV19 and TRBJ2-1, with D perhaps TRBD2 (7 bases). V was pared by 3 bases and J by 16 bases, with 16 bases between. Germline assignment: CDR1 LNHDA and CDR2 SQIVND (reference sequence). This CDR3 contains 12 residues. This CDR3 reads CASSIKGGRGFF. The DNA for the CDR3 is TGTGCCAGTAGTATTAAGGGGGGGCGAGGATTCTTC.

The rearrangement joins TRBV9 to TRBJ1-6; D remains ambiguous. The CDR3 has 13 residues. Germline CDR1 reads SGDLS; CDR2 reads YYNGEE. V was cut by 4 bases and J by 10 bases, with 12 bases left in between. The CDR3 DNA sequence: TGTGCCAGCAGCCCCCGGGTCGACTCACCCCTCCACTTT. It yields the protein CASSPRVDSPLHF.

The V call is TRBV11-2, the J call TRBJ2-3; perhaps D is TRBD1 or TRBD2 (5 bases each). The CDR3 has 16 residues. CDR1 SGHAT and CDR2 FQNNGV come from the germline V gene. V shed 4 bases and J shed 1 base, with 15 bases lying between them. CDR3 DNA: TGTGCCAGCAGCTCGGTGGGGCTAGCCGGCACAGATACGCAGTATTTT. Its protein is CASSSVGLAGTDTQYF. Full variable domain (missing parts from reference TRBV11-2 and TRBJ2-3): EAGVAQSPRYKIIEKRQSVAFWCNPISGHATLYWYQQILGQGPKLLIQFQNNGVVDDSQLPKDRFSAERLKGVDSTLKIQPAKLEDSAVYLCASSSVGLAGTDTQYFGPGTRLTVL.

This clone was detected once. The J gene is TRBJ2-7, the V gene TRBV4-3; tentatively, D is TRBD2 (5 bases). Germline CDR1 is LGHNA and CDR2 is YSLEER. V lost 0 bases and J 6 bases, leaving 12 bases between the germline ends. CDR3 length: 14 amino acids. The CDR3 reads CASSQEDFPREQYF. CDR3 in DNA: TGCGCCAGCAGCCAAGAGGACTTCCCCCGCGAGCAGTACTTC.

V and J are TRBV5-5 and TRBJ1-1, with no clear D. This CDR3 is 13 amino acids long. Trimming stripped 0 bases from V and 5 bases from J, with 8 bases between. Germline loops: CDR1 SGHKS, CDR2 YYEKEE (reference sequence). Here the CDR3 reads CASSLGGVTEAFF. In DNA, the CDR3 is TGTGCCAGCAGCTTGGGGGGTGTAACTGAAGCTTTCTTT. Together with reference TRBV5-5 and TRBJ1-1, the CDR3 gives the full variable domain: DAGVTQSPTHLIKTRGQQVTLRCSPISGHKSVSWYQQVLGQGPQFIFQYYEKEERGRGNFPDRFSARQFPNYSSELNVNALLLGDSALYLCASSLGGVTEAFFGQGTRLTVV.

The J gene is TRBJ1-5, the V gene TRBV7-9; D is perhaps TRBD1 (5 bases). CDR1 and CDR2 from the germline V gene are SEHNR and FQNEAQ (reference sequence). Trimming took off 5 bases at V and 5 bases at J, with 10 bases between the two ends. This CDR3 comprises 13 residues. The chain's CDR3 is CASSGGDYQPQHF. The CDR3 bases are TGTGCCAGCAGCGGGGGGGACTATCAGCCCCAGCATTTT.